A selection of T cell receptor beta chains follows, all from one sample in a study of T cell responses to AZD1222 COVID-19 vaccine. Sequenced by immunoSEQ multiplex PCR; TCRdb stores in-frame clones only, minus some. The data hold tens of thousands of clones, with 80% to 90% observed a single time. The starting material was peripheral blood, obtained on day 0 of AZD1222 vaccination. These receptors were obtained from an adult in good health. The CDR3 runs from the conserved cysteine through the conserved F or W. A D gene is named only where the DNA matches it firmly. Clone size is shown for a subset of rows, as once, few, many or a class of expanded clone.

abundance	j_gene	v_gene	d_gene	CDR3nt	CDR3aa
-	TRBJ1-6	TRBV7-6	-	TGTGCCAGCAGCCCTGGCCCGGGGAGCAATTCACCCCTCCACTTT	CASSPGPGSNSPLHF
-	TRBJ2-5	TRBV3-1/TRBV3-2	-	TGTGCCAGCAGCCAGCTGGCGGAAGAGACCCAGTACTTC	CASSQLAEETQYF
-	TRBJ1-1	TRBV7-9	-	TGTGCCAGCAGCTTTGAGAACACTGAAGCTTTCTTT	CASSFENTEAFF
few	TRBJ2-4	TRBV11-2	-	TGTGCCAGCAGCTTAGTGCGCGGCAAAAACATTCAGTACTTC	CASSLVRGKNIQYF
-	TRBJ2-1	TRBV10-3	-	TGTGCCATCACGGACGGCTACAATGAGCAGTTCTTC	CAITDGYNEQFF
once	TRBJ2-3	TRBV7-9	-	TGTGCCAGCAGCTTTCGCGGGGCGGGGCTCGATACGCAGTATTTT	CASSFRGAGLDTQYF
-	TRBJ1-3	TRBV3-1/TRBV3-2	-	TGTGCCAGCAGCCACCTCTACTCTGGAAACACCATATATTTT	CASSHLYSGNTIYF
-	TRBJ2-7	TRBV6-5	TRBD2	TGTGCCAGCAGTTTACTAGCGGGGGGGAAAGAGCAGTACTTC	CASSLLAGGKEQYF
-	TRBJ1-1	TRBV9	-	TGTGCCAGCAGCGCCAGGGTGGAGTGGGCTGAAGCTTTCTTT	CASSARVEWAEAFF
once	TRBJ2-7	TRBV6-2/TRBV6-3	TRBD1	TGTGCCAGCAGCCGAGACCTGGGACAGGTCTACGAGCAGTACTTC	CASSRDLGQVYEQYF
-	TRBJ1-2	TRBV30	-	TGTGCCTGGAGTTCGGTCTATGGCTACACCTTC	CAWSSVYGYTF
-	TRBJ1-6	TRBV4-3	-	TGCGCCAGCAGCCTGAAAGTGCAGGGCTCACCCCTCCACTTT	CASSLKVQGSPLHF
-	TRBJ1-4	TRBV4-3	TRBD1	TGCGCCAGCAGCGACCCGGGACAGGGAGGAGAAAAACTGTTTTTT	CASSDPGQGGEKLFF
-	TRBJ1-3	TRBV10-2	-	TGCGCCAGCAGTGGGGGGCTTGGGACTTCAGACTCTGGAAACACCATATATTTT	CASSGGLGTSDSGNTIYF
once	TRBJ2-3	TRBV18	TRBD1	TGTGCCAGCTCCCCCACAGGGGGTAGAGATACGCAGTATTTT	CASSPTGGRDTQYF
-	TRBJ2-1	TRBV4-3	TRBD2	TGCGCCAGCAGCCACAGGCTAGCGGGGGGGCCGGGGATCAATGAGCAGTTCTTC	CASSHRLAGGPGINEQFF
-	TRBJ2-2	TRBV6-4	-	TGTGCCAGCAGTGACTCGATTGGGACCGGGGAGCTGTTTTTT	CASSDSIGTGELFF
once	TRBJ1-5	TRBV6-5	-	TGTGCCAGCAGTTGGGGGGGAAATCAGCCCCAGCATTTT	CASSWGGNQPQHF
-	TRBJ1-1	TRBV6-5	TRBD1	TGTGCCAGCAGTCCACAGGGGGCATACACTGAAGCTTTCTTT	CASSPQGAYTEAFF
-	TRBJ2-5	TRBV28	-	TGTGCCAGCAGTTTCAGAGGGCCCCAGTACTTC	CASSFRGPQYF
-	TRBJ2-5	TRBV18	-	TGTGCCAGCTCACTCATGGACAGCCACCAAGAGACCCAGTACTTC	CASSLMDSHQETQYF
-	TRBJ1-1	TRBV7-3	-	TGTGCCAGCAGCTTATCGCCGGTCAACACTGAAGCTTTCTTT	CASSLSPVNTEAFF
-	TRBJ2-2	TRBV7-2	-	TGTGCCAGCAGCCAGACAGGTTCGGCCGGGGAGCTGTTTTTT	CASSQTGSAGELFF
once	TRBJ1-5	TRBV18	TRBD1	TGTGCCAGCTCACAGGACAGGACAAATAGCAATCAGCCCCAGCATTTT	CASSQDRTNSNQPQHF
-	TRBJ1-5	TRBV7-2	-	TGTGCCAGCAGTCCCCACAGCAATCAGCCCCAGCATTTT	CASSPHSNQPQHF
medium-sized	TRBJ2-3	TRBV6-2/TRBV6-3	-	TGTGCCAGCAGTTACGTAGGGAGGACCTCCACAGATACGCAGTATTTT	CASSYVGRTSTDTQYF
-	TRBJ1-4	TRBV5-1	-	TGCGCCAGCAGCTTGGACGGGGATGGGGAAAAACTGTTTTTT	CASSLDGDGEKLFF
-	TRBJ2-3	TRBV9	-	TGTGCCAGCAGCGTAGGTCTTCAAGATACGCAGTATTTT	CASSVGLQDTQYF
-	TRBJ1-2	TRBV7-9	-	TGTGCCAGCAGCTTGGGGACCCCGGAACATGGCTACACCTTC	CASSLGTPEHGYTF
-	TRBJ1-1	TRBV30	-	TGTGCCTGGAGTGTACGTAGAGTCGAGGAATGGAATGAAGCTTTCTTT	CAWSVRRVEEWNEAFF
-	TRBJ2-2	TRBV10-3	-	TGTGCCACCACCGCGACCGGGGAGCTGTTTTTT	CATTATGELFF
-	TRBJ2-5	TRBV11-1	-	TGTGCCAGCAGCTTAGGGGGTTTTTGGGAGCAAGAGACCCAGTACTTC	CASSLGGFWEQETQYF
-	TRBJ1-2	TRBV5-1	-	TGCGCCAGCAGTTCGGAGCCCAACTATGGCTACACCTTC	CASSSEPNYGYTF
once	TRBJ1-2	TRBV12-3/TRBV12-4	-	TGTGCCAGCAGGAGGGACTATGGCTACACCTTC	CASRRDYGYTF
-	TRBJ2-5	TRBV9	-	TGTGCCAGCAGCCGAGCGTCCCAAGAGACCCAGTACTTC	CASSRASQETQYF
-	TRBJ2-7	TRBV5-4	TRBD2	TGTGCCAGCAGCTTGGAGGCTAGCGGCTCCTACGAGCAGTACTTC	CASSLEASGSYEQYF
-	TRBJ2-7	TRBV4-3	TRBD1	TGCGCCAGCAGCCAAGATAGGGACAGGGTCGCCGAGCAGTACTTC	CASSQDRDRVAEQYF
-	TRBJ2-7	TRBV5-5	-	TGTGCCAGCAGGTCGGGTGCGTTCGAGCAGTACTTC	CASRSGAFEQYF
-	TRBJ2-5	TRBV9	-	TGTGCCAGCAGCGAGGCAGGGGAGACCCAGTACTTC	CASSEAGETQYF
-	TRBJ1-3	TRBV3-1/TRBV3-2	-	TGTGCCAGCAGCCAAAATGGAGTCTCTGGAAACACCATATATTTT	CASSQNGVSGNTIYF
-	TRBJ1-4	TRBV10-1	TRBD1	TGCGCCAGCAGCTCCCGGGACAGGGCTAATGAAAAACTGTTTTTT	CASSSRDRANEKLFF
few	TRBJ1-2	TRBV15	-	TGTGCCACCAGCAGAGAGGGACTGAGCTATGGCTACACCTTC	CATSREGLSYGYTF
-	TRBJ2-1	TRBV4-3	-	TGCGCCAGCAGCCAAGATAGTCAGGTATATTACAATGAGCAGTTCTTC	CASSQDSQVYYNEQFF